These 29 T cell receptor beta chains were sequenced from one sample in a study of cytomegalovirus exposure and HLA in healthy donors. The study ran its PCR with 60 Vbeta and 13 Jbeta primers. Here immunoSEQ multiplex PCR was the method, and the copy in TCRdb shows in-frame clones only, minus some. The sample yields about 190,000 clones, 75% to 80% seen once. Sequencing used PBMCs. The origin of the receptors is a woman between 25 and 40 years old in good health and CMV-seropositive.

The gene calls are TRBV6-5 and TRBJ2-1, with TRBD1 identical over 9 bases. The CDR3 runs to 14 residues. The V gene end was trimmed by 6 bases and the J gene end by 3 bases; junction bases not matched to a gene: 3. Germline lookup yields CDR1 MNHEY and CDR2 SVGAGI. The CDR3 here is CASRPGQGYNEQFF. The CDR3 region has the DNA TGTGCCAGCAGGCCGGGACAGGGCTACAATGAGCAGTTCTTC.

The V call is TRBV19, the J call TRBJ1-2; D gene ambiguous. Germline V gene data show CDR1 as LNHDA and CDR2 as SQIVND (reference sequence). V shed 7 bases and J shed 2 bases, with 23 bases lying between them. The CDR3 runs 17 residues. The CDR3 DNA sequence: TGTGCCAGTAATAACCAATTTTACTACGGGAGCAACTATGGCTACACCTTC. Its protein is CASNNQFYYGSNYGYTF. The full variable domain, with the rest looked up from reference TRBV19 and TRBJ1-2, is DGGITQSPKYLFRKEGQNVTLSCEQNLNHDAMYWYRQDPGQGLRLIYYSQIVNDFQKGDIAEGYSVSREKKESFPLTVTSAQKNPTAFYLCASNNQFYYGSNYGYTFGSGTRLTVV.

This clone occurred once. This chain uses TRBV28 with TRBJ2-1; perhaps TRBD1 as D (6 bases). The CDR3 consists of 13 residues. V dropped 6 bases and J dropped 7 bases, with 13 bases sitting between them. Germline-derived CDR1 and CDR2 are MDHEN and SYDVKM. The CDR3 bases are TGTGCCAGCAGCGTCATTACAGGGAATGAGCAGTTCTTC. Translation gives CASSVITGNEQFF.

This clone has just one count. The chain joins TRBV15 to TRBJ2-1; D is ambiguous. V was pared by 1 base and J by 6 bases, with 7 bases between. This CDR3 contains 13 residues. Germline CDR1 reads LNHNV; CDR2 reads YYDKDF (reference sequence). The CDR3 reads CATSRVTLNEQFF. Written as DNA, the CDR3 is TGTGCCACCAGCAGAGTAACTCTCAATGAGCAGTTCTTC.

This sequence joins TRBV30 and TRBJ1-4, with unresolved D. In germline, CDR1 is GTSNPN, CDR2 SVGIG (reference sequence). This CDR3 comprises 15 residues. V was cut by 3 bases and J by 8 bases, with 19 bases left in between. The CDR3, as DNA: TGTGCCTGGAGGCCCAGGAGGACGCTGGGGGAAAAACTGTTTTTT. Residues: CAWRPRRTLGEKLFF.

The chain couples TRBV28 to TRBJ2-7; 7 bases align to TRBD1. CDR3 length: 20 amino acids. Per germline, CDR1 MDHEN and CDR2 SYDVKM. V dropped 6 bases and J dropped 2; count of bases not matched to a gene: 25. This chain's CDR3 is CASSYKLRDRQKLDPYEQYF. For the CDR3, the DNA is TGTGCCAGCAGCTACAAACTACGGGACAGACAAAAACTCGACCCCTACGAGCAGTACTTC.

This clone was found a few times. This chain links TRBV5-6 with TRBJ1-1; no definite D call. V was cut by 4 bases and J by 0 bases, with 4 bases left in between. This CDR3 has 12 residues. Germline loops: CDR1 SGHDT, CDR2 YYEEEE. CDR3 in DNA: TGTGCCAGCAGCCTTATGAACACTGAAGCTTTCTTT. This translates into CASSLMNTEAFF.

This clone was detected only once. CDR3 residues: CAIRGTGSDGYTF. The DNA of the CDR3 is TGTGCCATCAGGGGGACAGGTAGTGATGGCTACACCTTC. This chain joins TRBV10-3 and TRBJ1-2; 8 bases match TRBD1. Germline CDR1 is ENHRY and CDR2 is SYGVKD. The CDR3 has 13 amino acids. Germline trimming cut 6 bases from V and 6 bases from J; bases unmatched to any gene: 6.

The table lists this clone with a count of one. The rearrangement joins TRBV7-9 to TRBJ2-7, with 12 bases identical to TRBD1. Germline assignment: CDR1 SEHNR and CDR2 FQNEAQ (reference sequence). The CDR3 totals 16 residues. V lost 6 bases and J lost 5; bases outside the gene matches: 11. The DNA for the CDR3 is TGTGCCAGCAGTATGATCCCGGGACAGGGGGCCAACGAGCAGTACTTC. Translating gives CASSMIPGQGANEQYF.

The V gene is TRBV5-8, the J gene TRBJ2-1, with unresolved D. V lost 1 base and J 8 bases, leaving 4 bases between the germline ends. The CDR3 consists of 11 residues. Germline values: CDR1 SGHTS, CDR2 YDEGEE. CDR3: CASSLFYEQFF. CDR3 DNA: TGTGCCAGCAGCTTGTTCTATGAGCAGTTCTTC.

The genes are TRBV4-3 and TRBJ1-2, with 7 bases aligning to TRBD1. The CDR3 runs to 16 residues. Germline V gene lookup returns CDR1 LGHNA and CDR2 YSLEER. The V segment lost 1 base and the J segment 3 bases; nucleotides outside the gene matches: 8. The chain's CDR3 is CASSQAGDREYYGYTF. CDR3 nucleotides: TGCGCCAGCAGCCAAGCAGGAGACAGGGAGTACTATGGCTACACCTTC.

This clone turned up a few times. The chain joins TRBV6-5 to TRBJ1-1, with 10 bases that match TRBD1. Losses at the gene ends were 4 bases for V and 5 bases for J; bases not matched to a gene: 4. The CDR3 is 14 residues long. Germline CDR1 and CDR2: MNHEY and SVGAGI. CDR3 nucleotide sequence: TGTGCCAGCAGTTCCGGACAGGGGGTAACTGAAGCTTTCTTT. Amino acid sequence: CASSSGQGVTEAFF.

This sequence joins TRBV7-2 and TRBJ2-7, with 14 bases lining up with TRBD2. J gave up 4 bases and V 5 bases, and 7 bases lay outside the gene matches. CDR1 and CDR2 from the germline V gene are SGHTA and FQGNSA. The CDR3 is 16 amino acids. CDR3 nucleotides: TGTGCCAGCAGCCCCAACGGACTAGCGGGGGGATACGAGCAGTACTTC. Translating it yields CASSPNGLAGGYEQYF.

This clone came up once. The CDR3 DNA reads TGTGCCACCAGCAGAGATGGGTGGGCTTTAAAAGAGACCCAGTACTTC. Its protein is CATSRDGWALKETQYF. The V call is TRBV15, the J call TRBJ2-5; D not resolved. This CDR3 has 16 amino acids. Germline values: CDR1 LNHNV, CDR2 YYDKDF (reference sequence). V lost 0 bases and J 3 bases, leaving 14 bases between the germline ends.

This chain uses TRBV28 with TRBJ1-2; TRBD1 agrees at 9 bases. The CDR3 has 14 residues. Germline trimming cut 1 base from V and 7 bases from J; bases unmatched to any gene: 4. The germline V gene has CDR1 MDHEN and CDR2 SYDVKM. The CDR3 bases are TGTGCCAGCAGTTTATCCGGGACAGGGTCTGGCTACACCTTC. Its translation is CASSLSGTGSGYTF.

The chain uses TRBV2 and TRBJ2-7; tentative D call: TRBD1 (5 bases). The CDR3 is 13 residues long. Trimming pared 6 bases from V and 6 bases from J, leaving 15 bases between. Germline V CDR1 and CDR2: SNHLY, FYNNEI. CDR3 region: CASRTAKDTEQYF. The CDR3 DNA reads as TGTGCCAGCAGAACAGCTAAGGACACCGAGCAGTACTTC.

This clone has only one observation. J is TRBJ2-7 and V is TRBV6-6; 8 bases are a match to TRBD1. V was pared by 2 bases and J by 4 bases, with 7 bases of the junction left unmatched. This CDR3 is built from 15 residues. Germline loops: CDR1 MNHNY, CDR2 SVGAGI (reference sequence). Written as DNA, the CDR3 is TGTGCCAGCAGTTACAACGGACAGGGAGGATACGAGCAGTACTTC. It specifies CASSYNGQGGYEQYF.

The rearrangement joins TRBV25-1 to TRBJ2-5, with 10 nucleotides matching TRBD1. TRBJ2-7 explains the end of the DNA better; the J call may be wrong. This CDR3 is built from 15 residues. CDR1 MGHDK and CDR2 SYGVNS come from the germline V gene. The DNA of the CDR3 is TGTGCCAGCAGTGAATCGACAGGGGGCGCTTACGAGCAGTACTTC. It codes for CASSESTGGAYEQYF.

The V call is TRBV11-2, the J call TRBJ1-6; TRBD1 agrees at 10 bases. CDR1 is SGHAT and CDR2 is FQNNGV in the germline V gene. Losses at the gene ends were 5 bases for V and 7 bases for J; bases not matched to a gene: 14. The CDR3 is made up of 18 amino acids. CDR3 sequence reads: CASSRGNLGTGENSPLHF. DNA of the CDR3: TGTGCCAGCAGCCGGGGCAACCTCGGGACAGGGGAGAATTCACCCCTCCACTTT.

V and J are TRBV5-4 and TRBJ1-1; 7 bases match TRBD1. From germline, CDR1 is SGHNT and CDR2 YYREEE (reference sequence). The ends lost 0 bases at V and 3 bases at J; junction bases unmatched: 5. CDR3 length: 15 residues. The CDR3 DNA is TGTGCCAGCAGCTTGGAGTCAGGGGGACACACTGAAGCTTTCTTT. Encoded protein: CASSLESGGHTEAFF.

The chain combines TRBV5-6 with TRBJ2-7; no firm D call. The CDR3 totals 13 residues. Trimming took off 0 bases at V and 2 bases at J, with 6 bases between the two ends. Germline V gives CDR1 SGHDT, CDR2 YYEEEE. The CDR3 DNA is TGTGCCAGCAGCTTGGACAGAGCCTACGAGCAGTACTTC. It specifies CASSLDRAYEQYF.

Details on this clone: At one end, the junction sequence differs from germline, possibly due to a read error. The rearrangement joins TRBV28 to TRBJ1-4; TRBD1 agrees at 7 bases. Germline V CDR1 and CDR2: MDHEN, SYDVKM. The CDR3 has 15 residues. The CDR3 DNA sequence: TGTGCCAGCAGTTTGAACCCGAGACAGGGCAGAAAAGTGTTTTTT. Translated, it gives CASSLNPRQGRKVFF.

This chain connects TRBV28 to TRBJ2-5, with D maybe TRBD2 (6 bases). The CDR3 runs 14 residues. Deletions cut 5 bases from V and 4 bases from J, with 14 bases between. Germline values: CDR1 MDHEN, CDR2 SYDVKM. CDR3 residues: CASSTPIGGETQYF. The CDR3 nucleotides are TGTGCCAGCAGTACCCCTATCGGGGGAGAGACCCAGTACTTC.

This chain uses TRBV5-1 with TRBJ2-7, with D possibly matching TRBD1 (6 bases). Germline-derived CDR1 and CDR2 are SGHRS and YFSETQ. V lost 4 bases and J lost 0, with 8 bases in between. The CDR3 has 13 residues. Written as DNA, the CDR3 is TGCGCCAGCAGCGAGGACAGCTCCTACGAGCAGTACTTC. As protein: CASSEDSSYEQYF.

The rearrangement links TRBV5-8 to TRBJ2-1; TRBD2 matches at 7 bases. Per the germline V gene, CDR1 is SGHTS and CDR2 is YDEGEE. The CDR3 sequence is 15 residues long. Trimming cost V 2 bases and J 0 bases; bases outside gene matches: 2. CDR3 in amino acids: CASSFGGSSYNEQFF. CDR3 bases: TGTGCCAGCAGCTTTGGCGGGAGCTCCTACAATGAGCAGTTCTTC.

The V and J genes are TRBV6-1 and TRBJ2-1; D remains ambiguous. The length of the CDR3 is 13 residues. The germline gives CDR1 MNHNS, CDR2 SASEGT. Trimming cost V 1 base and J 4 bases, with 5 bases left between them. CDR3 bases: TGTGCCAGCAGTGAAGGCCGGTACAATGAGCAGTTCTTC. This translates into CASSEGRYNEQFF.

This chain links TRBV7-3 with TRBJ1-1, with D maybe TRBD1 (5 bases). With 5 bases removed from V and 10 bases from J, the gap between germline ends came to 17 bases. The germline gives CDR1 SGHTA, CDR2 FQGTGA. CDR3 length equals 13 residues. The CDR3 sequence: CASSPEVGAVAFF. The CDR3, as DNA: TGTGCCAGCAGCCCCGAGGTAGGGGCGGTAGCTTTCTTT.

The V and J genes are TRBV5-1 and TRBJ2-7, with D unresolved. The V gene's germline CDR1 is SGHRS and CDR2 YFSETQ. V was clipped by 1 base and J by 6 bases, with 11 bases between them. CDR3 length: 13 residues. In DNA, the CDR3 is TGCGCCAGCAGCTTGCCCCCGATCGGCGAGCAGTACTTC. This codes for CASSLPPIGEQYF. Full variable domain (remainder filled in from reference TRBV5-1 and TRBJ2-7): KAGVTQTPRYLIKTRGQQVTLSCSPISGHRSVSWYQQTPGQGLQFLFEYFSETQRNKGNFPGRFSGRQFSNSRSEMNVSTLELGDSALYLCASSLPPIGEQYFGPGTRLTVT.

The rearrangement links TRBV6-1 to TRBJ2-5, with D perhaps TRBD2 (6 bases). Trimming left V 2 bases short and J 3 bases short, with 10 bases between. The CDR3 is 14 residues long. Germline values: CDR1 MNHNS, CDR2 SASEGT. CDR3: CASSESPSEETQYF. In nucleotides, the CDR3 is TGTGCCAGCAGTGAATCCCCTAGCGAAGAGACCCAGTACTTC.